These 25 T cell receptor beta chains came from one sample sequenced in a study of blood T cell repertoires in COVID-19. Only in-frame clones appear in the TCRdb table, and some are missing; sequencing was by immunoSEQ multiplex PCR. The data contain over 350,000 clones, roughly 87% of them singletons. What was sequenced was PBMCs or T cells enriched from blood (not recorded which). All receptors derive from a woman between 18 and 29 years old with acute COVID-19.

The CDR3 DNA reads TGTGCCAGCAGCTTAGGACTAGCGGGGATGGAGACCCAGTACTTC. Translating it yields CASSLGLAGMETQYF. The chain uses TRBV7-3 and TRBJ2-5, with 12 nucleotides matching TRBD2. Germline-derived CDR1 and CDR2 are SGHTA and FQGTGA. V gave up 2 bases and J gave up 5 bases; unmatched junction bases: 3. This CDR3 region has 15 residues.

The chain joins TRBV7-9 to TRBJ2-7; TRBD1 matches 8 bases. The germline V gene has CDR1 SEHNR and CDR2 FQNEAQ (reference sequence). The V gene end was trimmed by 5 bases and the J gene end by 1 base; junction bases not matched to a gene: 7. This CDR3 comprises 15 residues. The CDR3 DNA is TGTGCCAGCAGCCAGGACAGGGAGCCTTCCTACGAGCAGTACTTC. The encoded protein is CASSQDREPSYEQYF.

The rearrangement links TRBV4-3 to TRBJ2-3, with 8 nucleotides matching TRBD1. Germline CDR1 LGHNA, CDR2 YSLEER. The CDR3 has 16 amino acids. J lost 0 bases, V lost 5 bases, and 7 bases had no gene match. As DNA, the CDR3 is TGCGCCAGCAGCACCCAGACAGGGGATAGCACAGATACGCAGTATTTT. This sequence encodes CASSTQTGDSTDTQYF.

This chain links TRBV4-1 with TRBJ2-1; 16 bases fit TRBD2. The CDR3 sequence is 14 residues long. V shed 5 bases and J 8 bases; nucleotides not matched to a gene: 0. The V gene's germline CDR1 is MGHRA and CDR2 YSYEKL. This CDR3 reads CASSGTSGRDEQFF. CDR3 DNA sequence: TGCGCCAGCAGCGGGACTAGCGGGAGGGATGAGCAGTTCTTC.

The CDR3 region has the DNA TGTGCCAGCAACCAAGACAGGGTGGGCGAGCAGTACTTC. It encodes CASNQDRVGEQYF. V is TRBV11-2 and J is TRBJ2-7, with 7 bases identical to TRBD1. This CDR3 region has 13 residues. The J segment lost 6 bases and the V segment lost 7 bases, leaving 9 bases of the junction unmatched. Germline CDR1 and CDR2: SGHAT and FQNNGV.

The chain carries TRBV5-6 and TRBJ1-2, with a possible D match to TRBD1 (5 bases). V was shortened by 4 bases and J by 3 bases, with 16 bases between the two germline ends. The length of the CDR3 is 15 residues. Germline CDR1 is SGHDT and CDR2 is YYEEEE. The CDR3 is CASSPPLRGYYGYTF. The DNA for the CDR3 is TGTGCCAGCAGCCCGCCATTGCGGGGGTACTATGGCTACACCTTC.

The genes are TRBV11-2 and TRBJ2-5; 10 nucleotides agree with TRBD2. CDR3 length equals 17 residues. CDR1 is SGHAT, CDR2 FQNNGV, per germline. V lost 0 bases and J lost 4; bases outside the gene matches: 8. Here the CDR3 DNA reads TGTGCCAGCAGCTTAGATGGTTTAGCGGGAGGTCTAGAGACCCAGTACTTC. It translates to CASSLDGLAGGLETQYF.

On this clone: The same CDR3 arises from other DNA sequences in this sample as well. The genes are TRBV18 and TRBJ1-1; D is unclear. The CDR3 consists of 13 residues. In germline, CDR1 is KGHSH, CDR2 LQKENI. Trimming removed 2 bases at V and 0 bases at J, with 4 bases between. Written as DNA, the CDR3 is TGTGCCAGCTCACCAAGCATGAACACTGAAGCTTTCTTT. It is translated as CASSPSMNTEAFF.

CDR3 region: CASSDHGQGSGANVLTF. The CDR3 DNA follows: TGTGCCAGCAGTGATCACGGACAGGGTTCTGGGGCCAACGTCCTGACTTTC. The chain employs TRBV2 and TRBJ2-6; 8 bases are shared with TRBD1. Trimming took 3 bases from V and 1 from J; bases not matched to a gene: 5. Germline CDR1 SNHLY, CDR2 FYNNEI. This CDR3 has 17 amino acids.

The chain couples TRBV6-5 to TRBJ1-3, with 7 bases fitting TRBD1. Trimming at V came to 5 bases and at J to 9 bases, leaving 10 bases not matched to a gene. CDR1 and CDR2 (germline): MNHEY, SVGAGI. The CDR3 sequence is 14 residues long. The CDR3, as DNA: TGTGCCAGCAGTCCCGGGACAGCGGAGGTCACCATATATTTT. Translating it yields CASSPGTAEVTIYF.

The chain combines TRBV9 with TRBJ2-5, with D perhaps TRBD1 (7 bases). In germline, CDR1 is SGDLS, CDR2 YYNGEE. The length of the CDR3 is 16 residues. V was shortened by 0 bases and J by 4 bases, with 16 bases between the two germline ends. The CDR3 DNA reads TGTGCCAGCAGCGTAGGGCAGGGGGGAGGCGCAGAGACCCAGTACTTC. Its protein is CASSVGQGGGAETQYF.

The chain uses TRBV5-5 and TRBJ2-1; D ambiguous. The CDR3 has 13 residues. Germline-derived CDR1 and CDR2 are SGHKS and YYEKEE (reference sequence). Trimming cost V 1 base and J 4 bases, with 6 bases left between them. The CDR3: CASSLLGYNEQFF. DNA of the CDR3: TGTGCCAGCAGCTTGCTAGGATACAATGAGCAGTTCTTC.

This clone was observed once. The chain uses TRBV10-2 and TRBJ1-1; D is unresolved. CDR3 length: 15 residues. The germline V gene encodes CDR1 WSHSY and CDR2 SAAADI. Trimming pared 6 bases from V and 0 bases from J, leaving 14 bases between. CDR3 in amino acids: CASRGAGRLNTEAFF. The DNA for the CDR3 is TGCGCCAGCAGGGGAGCGGGGAGATTGAACACTGAAGCTTTCTTT.

The chain combines TRBV2 with TRBJ1-2; D is undetermined. The CDR3 has 13 residues. The ends were cut back, 7 bases at V and 2 bases at J, with 11 bases in the middle. From germline, CDR1 is SNHLY and CDR2 FYNNEI. CDR3 nucleotides: TGTGCCAGCAAGACACAGCAAAACTATGGCTACACCTTC. Its translation is CASKTQQNYGYTF.

This clone was counted ten times or more. J is TRBJ1-2 and V is TRBV14; 8 nucleotides line up with TRBD1. Per germline, CDR1 SGHDN and CDR2 FVKESK. The V segment lost 8 bases and the J segment 0 bases; nucleotides outside the gene matches: 11. This CDR3 has 16 amino acids. This CDR3 reads CASRNPDRGANYGYTF. Written as DNA, the CDR3 is TGTGCCAGCCGGAACCCTGACAGGGGAGCTAACTATGGCTACACCTTC.

V usage is TRBV10-2 and J usage is TRBJ2-7; the match to TRBD1 covers 8 bases. V lost 6 bases and J lost 0; bases outside the gene matches: 7. The CDR3 is 15 amino acids. CDR1 and CDR2 from the germline V gene are WSHSY and SAAADI. CDR3 in DNA: TGCGCCAGCAGCGCCGGGACAGGTGACTCCTACGAGCAGTACTTC. Protein product: CASSAGTGDSYEQYF.

The chain employs TRBV28 and TRBJ1-2; maybe TRBD1 (6 bases). CDR1 and CDR2 (germline): MDHEN, SYDVKM. The V and J ends lost 3 bases and 6 bases respectively, with 11 bases between them. The CDR3 runs to 13 residues. The CDR3 DNA reads TGTGCCAGCAGTTTTGTGGGACAAGATGGCTACACCTTC. Protein: CASSFVGQDGYTF.

This sequence joins TRBV18 and TRBJ2-5; D gene unclear. This CDR3 contains 14 residues. Trimming pared 2 bases from V and 5 bases from J, leaving 12 bases between. The germline V gene encodes CDR1 KGHSH and CDR2 LQKENI. The CDR3 DNA sequence: TGTGCCAGCTCACCAAGCTCAGCCGGGGAGACCCAGTACTTC. Its translation: CASSPSSAGETQYF. Looking up the rest from reference TRBV18 and TRBJ2-5 gives the full variable domain: NAGVMQNPRHLVRRRGQEARLRCSPMKGHSHVYWYRQLPEEGLKFMVYLQKENIIDESGMPKERFSAEFPKEGPSILRIQQVVRGDSAAYFCASSPSSAGETQYFGPGTRLLVL.

The gene calls are TRBV4-3 and TRBJ2-7; 8 bases are shared with TRBD2. The germline V gene has CDR1 LGHNA and CDR2 YSLEER. Trimming cost V 1 base and J 11 bases; bases outside gene matches: 7. CDR3 length equals 13 residues. The CDR3 spells CASSQGHGREEYF. The CDR3 DNA reads as TGCGCCAGCAGCCAAGGGCACGGGAGGGAGGAGTACTTC.

The chain is built from TRBV19 and TRBJ1-1; possible D gene TRBD1, 6 bases. The CDR3 is 14 amino acids. CDR1 and CDR2 from the germline V gene are LNHDA and SQIVND (reference sequence). V gave up 3 bases and J gave up 8 bases, with 16 bases separating them. The CDR3 region is CASSMPEKGQEAFF. CDR3 nucleotide sequence: TGTGCCAGTAGTATGCCCGAAAAGGGACAAGAAGCTTTCTTT.

The chain uses TRBV6-6 and TRBJ1-1; 9 bases are shared with TRBD1. Germline CDR1 and CDR2: MNHNY and SVGAGI (reference sequence). After removal of 5 bases from V and 5 bases from J, the junction contained 9 bases not matched to a gene. There are 15 residues in the CDR3. As DNA, the CDR3 is TGTGCCAGCAGTCCTAGACAGGGGGTATGGACTGAAGCTTTCTTT. It translates to CASSPRQGVWTEAFF.

V gene TRBV18 combines with J gene TRBJ2-2; 9 bases map to TRBD2. In germline, CDR1 is KGHSH, CDR2 LQKENI. The CDR3 is made up of 16 amino acids. V shed 3 bases, J shed 0 bases, and the junction held 2 bases outside the gene matches. The DNA for the CDR3 is TGTGCCAGCTCACCTGGACTAGCGACGAACACCGGGGAGCTGTTTTTT. It yields the protein CASSPGLATNTGELFF.

The chain recombines TRBV6-4 with TRBJ1-2; TRBD1 matches 7 bases. The CDR3 consists of 13 residues. J was trimmed by 7 bases and V by 0 bases; bases with no gene match: 2. Germline lookup yields CDR1 MRHNA and CDR2 SNTAGT. The CDR3 protein is CASSDSGQSGYTF. The CDR3 DNA reads TGTGCCAGCAGTGACTCGGGACAGTCTGGCTACACCTTC.

The gene calls are TRBV15 and TRBJ1-5; 7 bases line up with TRBD1. This CDR3 has 17 residues. The germline CDR1 and CDR2 sequences are LNHNV and YYDKDF (reference sequence). Germline trimming cut 0 bases from V and 4 bases from J; bases unmatched to any gene: 9. CDR3 nucleotide sequence: TGTGCCACCAGCAGAGATAATTTTGGACAGGCAAATCAGCCCCAGCATTTT. This sequence encodes CATSRDNFGQANQPQHF.

The chain carries TRBV5-1 and TRBJ1-2; 10 bases agree with TRBD1. From germline, CDR1 is SGHRS and CDR2 YFSETQ. This CDR3 spans 13 amino acids. V dropped 3 bases and J dropped 6; count of bases not matched to a gene: 2. The CDR3 here is CASSSDRGDGYTF. The CDR3 DNA reads TGCGCCAGCAGCTCGGACAGGGGGGATGGCTACACCTTC. The full variable domain, rest sourced from reference TRBV5-1 and TRBJ1-2, is KAGVTQTPRYLIKTRGQQVTLSCSPISGHRSVSWYQQTPGQGLQFLFEYFSETQRNKGNFPGRFSGRQFSNSRSEMNVSTLELGDSALYLCASSSDRGDGYTFGSGTRLTVV.